The 8 T cell receptor beta chains below come from one sample, sequenced in a study of shared clonotypes between healthy human individuals. TCRdb's table, derived via immunoSEQ multiplex PCR, lists solely in-frame clones and lacks some. This table holds approximately 320,000 clones, over 75% found once. Sequenced input: memory CD8+ T cells sorted from blood. Subset meaning: CD45RO+ cells pooled with CCR7-negative TemRA cells. These receptors all come from a man aged 18 to 30 in good health.

The gene calls are TRBV10-2 and TRBJ2-3; 9 bases match TRBD2. The CDR3 has 16 residues. After removal of 6 bases from V and 6 bases from J, the junction contained 13 bases not matched to a gene. From germline, CDR1 is WSHSY and CDR2 SAAADI. The CDR3 DNA follows: TGCGCCAGCAGCCTTGGGACTAGCATCCCTTGGGATACGCAGTATTTT. This encodes CASSLGTSIPWDTQYF.

The table lists this clone with a count of one. The chain combines TRBV27 with TRBJ1-2; TRBD1 is a possible D gene (6 bases). CDR1 MNHEY and CDR2 SMNVEV come from the germline V gene (reference sequence). Between the trimmed V and J ends, which lost 5 bases and 7 bases, there was a span of 14 bases. The CDR3 consists of 13 residues. The CDR3 region has the DNA TGTGCCAGCAGTCCGCAGGGGATAACTGGCTACACCTTC. Translated: CASSPQGITGYTF.

V is TRBV6-1 and J is TRBJ2-7, with TRBD2 matching over 9 bases. Looked up from germline, CDR1 is MNHNS and CDR2 is SASEGT. This CDR3 is 15 amino acids long. Trimming removed 4 bases from V and 4 bases from J; junction bases left unmatched: 8. The CDR3 region has the DNA TGTGCCAGCAGTGCGCAGGGACTAGCAACATACGAGCAGTACTTC. Translating gives CASSAQGLATYEQYF.

The chain recombines TRBV4-3 with TRBJ2-1; TRBD2 matches at 7 bases. CDR3 length equals 14 residues. V dropped 2 bases and J dropped 2; count of bases not matched to a gene: 0. Per germline, CDR1 LGHNA and CDR2 YSLEER. CDR3 nucleotide sequence: TGCGCCAGCAGCCAACTAGCGGCCTACAATGAGCAGTTCTTC. Its protein product is CASSQLAAYNEQFF.

The chain links TRBV7-9 to TRBJ2-1; the D call may be TRBD1 or TRBD2 (5 bases each). CDR1 and CDR2 (germline): SEHNR, FQNEAQ (reference sequence). This CDR3 has 13 amino acids. The germline V and J ends were trimmed by 5 bases and 6 bases, with 11 bases remaining between them. The CDR3 here is CASSVGAGNEQFF. CDR3 in DNA: TGTGCCAGCAGCGTAGGGGCGGGCAATGAGCAGTTCTTC. Together with reference TRBV7-9 and TRBJ2-1, the CDR3 gives the full variable domain: DTGVSQNPRHKITKRGQNVTFRCDPISEHNRLYWYRQTLGQGPEFLTYFQNEAQLEKSRLLSDRFSAERPKGSFSTLEIQRTEQGDSAMYLCASSVGAGNEQFFGPGTRLTVL.

The chain has TRBV7-9 and TRBJ2-3; TRBD2 agrees at 9 bases. J gave up 4 bases and V 1 base, and 3 bases lay outside the gene matches. CDR1 is SEHNR, CDR2 FQNEAQ, per germline (reference sequence). The CDR3 runs 15 residues. The CDR3 DNA reads as TGTGCCAGCAGCTTAGGCGGGAGGGCCGCAGATACGCAGTATTTT. Residues: CASSLGGRAADTQYF.

The chain recombines TRBV6-5 with TRBJ2-1, with TRBD2 matching over 8 bases. Germline V gives CDR1 MNHEY, CDR2 SVGAGI. V was clipped by 0 bases and J by 4 bases; unmatched bases: 2. The CDR3 is 15 amino acids. The CDR3 nucleotides read TGTGCCAGCAGTTACTCGAGCGGGGGATACAATGAGCAGTTCTTC. Translation: CASSYSSGGYNEQFF.

This chain joins TRBV28 and TRBJ2-7; TRBD1 aligns across 7 bases. CDR1 and CDR2 (germline): MDHEN, SYDVKM. CDR3 length: 13 residues. Trimming took 5 bases from V and 3 from J; bases not matched to a gene: 4. CDR3 sequence reads: CASSTGQLYEQYF. DNA of the CDR3: TGTGCCAGCAGTACGGGACAGCTCTACGAGCAGTACTTC.